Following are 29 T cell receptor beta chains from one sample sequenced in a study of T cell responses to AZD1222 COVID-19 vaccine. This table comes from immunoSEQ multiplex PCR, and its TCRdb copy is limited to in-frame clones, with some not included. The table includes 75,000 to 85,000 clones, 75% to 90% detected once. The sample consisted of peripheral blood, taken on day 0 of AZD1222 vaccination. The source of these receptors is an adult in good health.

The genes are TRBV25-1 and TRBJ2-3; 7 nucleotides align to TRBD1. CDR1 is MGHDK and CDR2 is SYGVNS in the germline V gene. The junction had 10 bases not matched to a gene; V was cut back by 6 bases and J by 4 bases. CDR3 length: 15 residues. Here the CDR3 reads CASSNTGAESDTQYF. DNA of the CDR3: TGTGCCAGCAGCAACACAGGGGCAGAATCAGATACGCAGTATTTT.

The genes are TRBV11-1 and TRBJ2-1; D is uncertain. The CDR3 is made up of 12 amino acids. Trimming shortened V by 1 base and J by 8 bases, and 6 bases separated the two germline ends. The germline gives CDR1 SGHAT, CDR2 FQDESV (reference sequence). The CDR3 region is CASSLEWYEQFF. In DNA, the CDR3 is TGTGCCAGCAGCTTAGAGTGGTATGAGCAGTTCTTC.

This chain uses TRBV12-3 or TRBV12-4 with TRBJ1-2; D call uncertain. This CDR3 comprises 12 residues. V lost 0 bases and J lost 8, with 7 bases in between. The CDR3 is CASSLAGLGYTF. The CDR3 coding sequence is TGTGCCAGCAGTTTAGCAGGTTTAGGCTACACCTTC.

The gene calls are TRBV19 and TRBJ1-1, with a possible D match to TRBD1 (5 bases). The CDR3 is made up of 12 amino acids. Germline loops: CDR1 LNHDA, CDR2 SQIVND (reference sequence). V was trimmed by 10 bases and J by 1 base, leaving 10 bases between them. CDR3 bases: TGTGCCACCGGGGGTCAGAACACTGAAGCTTTCTTT. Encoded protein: CATGGQNTEAFF.

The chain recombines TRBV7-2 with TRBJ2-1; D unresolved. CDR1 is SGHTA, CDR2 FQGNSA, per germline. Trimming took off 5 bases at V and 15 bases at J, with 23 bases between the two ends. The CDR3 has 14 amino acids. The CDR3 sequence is CASSLPALSEVLFF. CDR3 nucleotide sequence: TGTGCCAGCAGCCTACCCGCCCTTTCTGAGGTGCTGTTCTTC. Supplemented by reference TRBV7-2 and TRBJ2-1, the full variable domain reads GAGVSQSPSNKVTEKGKDVELRCDPISGHTALYWYRQSLGQGLEFLIYFQGNSAPDKSGLPSDRFSAERTGGSVSTLTIQRTQQEDSAVYLCASSLPALSEVLFFGPGTRLTVL.

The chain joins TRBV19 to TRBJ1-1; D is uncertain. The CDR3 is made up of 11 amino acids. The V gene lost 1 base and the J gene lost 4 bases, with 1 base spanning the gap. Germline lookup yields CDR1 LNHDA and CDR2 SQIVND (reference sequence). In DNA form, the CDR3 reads TGTGCCAGTAGTATAGCCACTGAAGCTTTCTTT. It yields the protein CASSIATEAFF.

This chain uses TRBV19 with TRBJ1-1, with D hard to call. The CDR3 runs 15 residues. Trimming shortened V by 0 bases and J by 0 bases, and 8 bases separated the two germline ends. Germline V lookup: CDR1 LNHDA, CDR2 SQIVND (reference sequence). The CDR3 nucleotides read TGTGCCAGTAGTATAGAGGTCAGCTTGAACACTGAAGCTTTCTTT. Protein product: CASSIEVSLNTEAFF. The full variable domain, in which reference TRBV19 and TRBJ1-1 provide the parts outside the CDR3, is DGGITQSPKYLFRKEGQNVTLSCEQNLNHDAMYWYRQDPGQGLRLIYYSQIVNDFQKGDIAEGYSVSREKKESFPLTVTSAQKNPTAFYLCASSIEVSLNTEAFFGQGTRLTVV.

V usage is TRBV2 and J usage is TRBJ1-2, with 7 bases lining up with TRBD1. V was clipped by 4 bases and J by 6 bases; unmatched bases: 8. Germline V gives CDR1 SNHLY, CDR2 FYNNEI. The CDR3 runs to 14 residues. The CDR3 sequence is CASSAEDRTHGYTF. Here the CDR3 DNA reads TGTGCCAGCAGTGCGGAGGACAGGACCCATGGCTACACCTTC.

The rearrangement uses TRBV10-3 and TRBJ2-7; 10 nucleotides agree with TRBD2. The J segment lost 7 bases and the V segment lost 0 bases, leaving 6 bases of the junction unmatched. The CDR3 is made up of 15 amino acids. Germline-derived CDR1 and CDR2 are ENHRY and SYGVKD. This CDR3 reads CAISESASGSREQYF. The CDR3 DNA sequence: TGTGCCATCAGTGAGTCGGCTAGCGGGAGTCGGGAGCAGTACTTC.

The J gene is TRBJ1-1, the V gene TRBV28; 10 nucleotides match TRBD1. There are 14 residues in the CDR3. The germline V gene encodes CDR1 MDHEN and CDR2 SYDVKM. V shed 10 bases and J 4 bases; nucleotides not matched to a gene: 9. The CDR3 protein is CAIPVGQGGTEAFF. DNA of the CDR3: TGTGCCATCCCCGTTGGACAGGGGGGCACTGAAGCTTTCTTT. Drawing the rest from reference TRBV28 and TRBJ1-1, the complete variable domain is DVKVTQSSRYLVKRTGEKVFLECVQDMDHENMFWYRQDPGLGLRLIYFSYDVKMKEKGDIPEGYSVSREKKERFSLILESASTNQTSMYLCAIPVGQGGTEAFFGQGTRLTVV.

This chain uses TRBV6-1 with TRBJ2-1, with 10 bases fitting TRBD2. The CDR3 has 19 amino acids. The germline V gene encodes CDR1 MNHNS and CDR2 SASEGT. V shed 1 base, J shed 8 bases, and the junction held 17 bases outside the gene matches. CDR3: CASSEEGLVWASGSYEQFF. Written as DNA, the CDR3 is TGTGCCAGCAGTGAAGAAGGGCTGGTTTGGGCTAGCGGGAGCTATGAGCAGTTCTTC.

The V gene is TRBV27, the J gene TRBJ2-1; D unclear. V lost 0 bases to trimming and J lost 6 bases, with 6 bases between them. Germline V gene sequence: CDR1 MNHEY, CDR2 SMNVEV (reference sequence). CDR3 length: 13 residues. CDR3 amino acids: CASSLSGPNEQFF. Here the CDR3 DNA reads TGTGCCAGCAGTTTATCTGGGCCCAATGAGCAGTTCTTC.

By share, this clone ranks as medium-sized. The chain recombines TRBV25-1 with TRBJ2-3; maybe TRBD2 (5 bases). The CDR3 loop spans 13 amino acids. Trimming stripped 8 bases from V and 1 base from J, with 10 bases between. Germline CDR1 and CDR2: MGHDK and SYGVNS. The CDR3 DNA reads TGTGCCAGCCAACTTAGCGGCACAGATACGCAGTATTTT. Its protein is CASQLSGTDTQYF.

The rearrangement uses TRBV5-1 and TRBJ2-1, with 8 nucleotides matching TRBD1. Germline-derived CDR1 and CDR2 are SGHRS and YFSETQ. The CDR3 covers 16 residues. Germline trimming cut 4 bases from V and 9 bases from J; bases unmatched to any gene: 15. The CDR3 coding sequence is TGCGCCAGCAGCCAGGGGGCTAGCGCCCTCGAGGGTGAGCAGTTCTTC. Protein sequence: CASSQGASALEGEQFF.

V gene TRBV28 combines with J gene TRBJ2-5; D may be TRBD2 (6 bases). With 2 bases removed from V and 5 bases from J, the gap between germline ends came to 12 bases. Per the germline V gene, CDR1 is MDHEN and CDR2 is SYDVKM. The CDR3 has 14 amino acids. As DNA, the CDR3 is TGTGCCAGCAGTTTAAAGGGTGGGAGGGAGACCCAGTACTTC. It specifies CASSLKGGRETQYF.

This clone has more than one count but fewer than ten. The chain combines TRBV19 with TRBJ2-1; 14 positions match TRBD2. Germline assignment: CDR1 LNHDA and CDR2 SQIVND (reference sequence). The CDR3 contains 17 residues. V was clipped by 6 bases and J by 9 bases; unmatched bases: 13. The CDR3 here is CASSPPLGLAGEREQFF. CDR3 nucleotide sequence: TGTGCCAGTAGCCCACCATTGGGACTAGCGGGGGAACGTGAGCAGTTCTTC.

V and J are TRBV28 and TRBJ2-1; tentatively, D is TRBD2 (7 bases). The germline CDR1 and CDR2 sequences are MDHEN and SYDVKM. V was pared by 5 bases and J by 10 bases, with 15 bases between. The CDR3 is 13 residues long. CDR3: CASSRGGTGEQFF. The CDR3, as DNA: TGTGCCAGCAGTCGCGGGGGTACAGGGGAGCAGTTCTTC.

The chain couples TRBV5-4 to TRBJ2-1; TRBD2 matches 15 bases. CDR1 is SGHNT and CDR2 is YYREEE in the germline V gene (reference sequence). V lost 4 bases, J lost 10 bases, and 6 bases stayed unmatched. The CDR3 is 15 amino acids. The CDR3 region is CASSRGLAGGEEQFF. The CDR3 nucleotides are TGTGCCAGCAGCCGGGGACTAGCGGGAGGAGAAGAGCAGTTCTTC.

CDR3 nucleotides: TGTGCCAGCAGAATACTAGCGGTTAGCTCCTACGAGCAGTACTTC. Translation gives CASRILAVSSYEQYF. The chain has TRBV6-5 and TRBJ2-7, with 8 bases matching TRBD2. The CDR3 extends over 15 amino acids. Germline V CDR1 and CDR2: MNHEY, SVGAGI. The trim removed 6 bases at V and 0 bases at J, leaving 7 bases unmatched.

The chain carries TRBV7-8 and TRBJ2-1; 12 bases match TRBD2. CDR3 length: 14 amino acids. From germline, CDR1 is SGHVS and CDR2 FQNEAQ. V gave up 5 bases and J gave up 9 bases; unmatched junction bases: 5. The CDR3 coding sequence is TGTGCCAGCAGCCCGCAGACTAGCGGGAGTGAGCAGTTCTTC. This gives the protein CASSPQTSGSEQFF.

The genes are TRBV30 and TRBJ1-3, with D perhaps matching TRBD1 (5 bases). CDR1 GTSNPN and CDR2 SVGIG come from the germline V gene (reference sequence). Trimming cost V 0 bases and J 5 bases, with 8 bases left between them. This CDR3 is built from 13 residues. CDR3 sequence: CAWSVAGRNTIYF. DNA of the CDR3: TGTGCCTGGAGTGTGGCAGGGAGAAACACCATATATTTT.

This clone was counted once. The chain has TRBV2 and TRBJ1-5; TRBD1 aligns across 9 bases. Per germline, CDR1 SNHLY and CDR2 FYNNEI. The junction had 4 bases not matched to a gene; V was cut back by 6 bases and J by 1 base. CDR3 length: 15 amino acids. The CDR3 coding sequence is TGTGCCAGCAGGGGGACAGGGAGCAGCAATCAGCCCCAGCATTTT. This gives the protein CASRGTGSSNQPQHF. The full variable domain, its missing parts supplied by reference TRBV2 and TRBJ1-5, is EPEVTQTPSHQVTQMGQEVILRCVPISNHLYFYWYRQILGQKVEFLVSFYNNEISEKSEIFDDQFSVERPDGSNFTLKIRSTKLEDSAMYFCASRGTGSSNQPQHFGDGTRLSIL.

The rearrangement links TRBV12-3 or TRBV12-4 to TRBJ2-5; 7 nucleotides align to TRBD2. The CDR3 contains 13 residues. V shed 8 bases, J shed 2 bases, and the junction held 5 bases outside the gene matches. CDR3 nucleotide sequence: TGTGCCAGCGAGCCTAGCGGACAAGAGACCCAGTACTTC. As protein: CASEPSGQETQYF.

CDR3 sequence: CASSLGGTNGYTF. DNA of the CDR3: TGTGCCAGCAGCCTAGGGGGGACCAATGGCTACACCTTC. The rearrangement links TRBV11-2 to TRBJ1-2; weak D call: TRBD1 (6 bases). V was trimmed by 5 bases and J by 6 bases, leaving 13 bases between them. The CDR3 sequence is 13 residues long. Germline values: CDR1 SGHAT, CDR2 FQNNGV.

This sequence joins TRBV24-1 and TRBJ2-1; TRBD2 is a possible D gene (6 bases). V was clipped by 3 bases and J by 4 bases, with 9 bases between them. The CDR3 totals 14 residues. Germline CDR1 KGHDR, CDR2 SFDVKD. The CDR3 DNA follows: TGTGCCACCAGTGATGTGGCGGGATACAATGAGCAGTTCTTC. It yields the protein CATSDVAGYNEQFF.

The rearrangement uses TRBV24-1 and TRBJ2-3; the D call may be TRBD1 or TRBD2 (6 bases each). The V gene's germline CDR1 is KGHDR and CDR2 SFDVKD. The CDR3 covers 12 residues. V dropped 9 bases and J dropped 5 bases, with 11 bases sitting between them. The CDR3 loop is CATGGLGDTQYF. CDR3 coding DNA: TGTGCCACCGGGGGGCTAGGAGATACGCAGTATTTT.

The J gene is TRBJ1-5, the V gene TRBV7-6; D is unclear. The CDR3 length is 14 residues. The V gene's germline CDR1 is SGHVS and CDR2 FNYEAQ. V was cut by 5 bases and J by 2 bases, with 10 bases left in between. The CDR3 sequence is CASSPSVGNQPQHF. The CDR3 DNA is TGTGCCAGCAGCCCCTCTGTGGGCAATCAGCCCCAGCATTTT.

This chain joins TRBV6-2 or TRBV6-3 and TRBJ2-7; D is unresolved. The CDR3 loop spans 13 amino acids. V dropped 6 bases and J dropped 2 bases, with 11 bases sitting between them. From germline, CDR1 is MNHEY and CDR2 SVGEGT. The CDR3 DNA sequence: TGTGCCAGCAGCCTCGGGCAGACCTACGAGCAGTACTTC. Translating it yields CASSLGQTYEQYF.

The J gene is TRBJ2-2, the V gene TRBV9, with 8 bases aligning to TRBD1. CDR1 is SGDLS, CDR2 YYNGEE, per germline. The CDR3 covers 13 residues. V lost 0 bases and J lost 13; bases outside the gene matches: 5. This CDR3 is CASSVGDRSGLFF. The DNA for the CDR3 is TGTGCCAGCAGCGTAGGGGACAGGTCGGGGCTGTTTTTT.